One and the same sample provided the 5 T cell receptor beta chains below, sequenced in a study of beta chain features in type 1 diabetes. Every isolated RNA sample was fully reverse transcribed, so sequencing captured expressed TCRB transcripts. Using immunoSEQ multiplex PCR, the repertoire was profiled, and TCRdb retains in-frame clones only, with some absent. The table includes about 320,000 clones, approximately 15% detected once. Sequencing was carried out using central memory CD4+ T cells from blood. Receptors originate from a man aged 30 to 45 in good health.

This clone was seen only once. This chain links TRBV27 with TRBJ2-2; perhaps TRBD1 as D (5 bases). The length of the CDR3 is 14 residues. Trimming left V 4 bases short and J 6 bases short, with 12 bases between. The germline CDR1 and CDR2 sequences are MNHEY and SMNVEV (reference sequence). The CDR3 DNA reads TGTGCCAGCAGTTCCTCCCCAGGGCCCGGGGAGCTGTTTTTT. Translation: CASSSSPGPGELFF.

This clone was picked up a small number of times. V and J are TRBV7-2 and TRBJ2-5, with 9 bases identical to TRBD2. This CDR3 has 16 residues. With V trimmed by 5 bases and J by 5 bases, 12 bases remained unmatched. CDR1 is SGHTA, CDR2 FQGNSA, per germline. CDR3 residues: CASSPQAGGRSETQYF. For the CDR3, the DNA is TGTGCCAGCAGCCCCCAAGCGGGGGGTCGTTCGGAGACCCAGTACTTC.

The chain links TRBV10-3 to TRBJ1-1; 7 bases match TRBD1. Germline-derived CDR1 and CDR2 are ENHRY and SYGVKD. V shed 6 bases and J 2 bases; nucleotides not matched to a gene: 6. This CDR3 has 14 amino acids. CDR3 in amino acids: CAIRQTGDNTEAFF. In nucleotides, the CDR3 is TGTGCCATCAGGCAAACAGGGGACAACACTGAAGCTTTCTTT.

This chain connects TRBV28 to TRBJ1-2; D is perhaps TRBD1 (5 bases). This CDR3 is 12 amino acids long. Germline loops: CDR1 MDHEN, CDR2 SYDVKM. V lost 4 bases and J lost 6, with 9 bases in between. CDR3 coding DNA: TGTGCCAGCAGTTCAGGGACGCATGGCTACACCTTC. As protein: CASSSGTHGYTF.

Regarding this clone: One end of the junction is discordant with germline, which a read error may explain. The rearrangement links TRBV7-3 to TRBJ2-5, with 7 positions matching TRBD1. The CDR3 is 15 amino acids. CDR1 is SGHTA, CDR2 FQGTGA, per germline. The CDR3 protein is CAGSPPGQVQETQYF. The CDR3 DNA sequence: TGTGCCGGCAGCCCGCCTGGACAGGTCCAAGAGACCCAGTACTTC. Full variable domain (missing parts from reference TRBV7-3 and TRBJ2-5): GAGVSQTPSNKVTEKGKYVELRCDPISGHTALYWYRQSLGQGPEFLIYFQGTGAADDSGLPNDRFFAVRPEGSVSTLKIQRTERGDSAVYLCAGSPPGQVQETQYFGPGTRLLVL.